Following are 14 T cell receptor beta chains from one sample sequenced in a study of control samples from healthy donors and cancer patients. Profiling relied on immunoSEQ multiplex PCR, and the TCRdb table lists in-frame clones only, not all of them. This table holds 170,000 or so clones, 75% to 95% found once. Sequences were obtained from blood. The receptors here all came from a middle-aged woman in good health.

This rearrangement joins TRBV6-5 to TRBJ2-7; D is undetermined. This CDR3 has 14 amino acids. V lost 9 bases, J lost 2 bases, and 17 bases lay in between. From germline, CDR1 is MNHEY and CDR2 SVGAGI. CDR3: CASIAPATPYEQYF. The CDR3 nucleotides are TGTGCCAGTATAGCCCCAGCCACCCCCTACGAGCAGTACTTC.

This clone has only one observation. The chain links TRBV5-1 to TRBJ1-5; TRBD1 might be the D (5 bases). CDR3 length: 14 residues. V lost 4 bases and J 4 bases, leaving 12 bases between the germline ends. Germline V lookup: CDR1 SGHRS, CDR2 YFSETQ. The DNA for the CDR3 is TGCGCCAGCAGCCCCGACAGTCCGAATCAGCCCCAGCATTTT. It yields the protein CASSPDSPNQPQHF.

The chain uses TRBV2 and TRBJ1-1, with TRBD1 matching over 7 bases. The CDR3 has 14 residues. CDR1 is SNHLY and CDR2 is FYNNEI in the germline V gene. V shed 11 bases, J shed 1 base, and the junction held 10 bases outside the gene matches. The CDR3 spells CAWTGTESNTEAFF. The CDR3 nucleotides are TGTGCCTGGACCGGGACAGAGTCGAACACTGAAGCTTTCTTT.

The chain carries TRBV2 and TRBJ1-2; tentatively, D is TRBD1 (6 bases). Trimming cost V 3 bases and J 8 bases, with 10 bases left between them. Germline CDR1 reads SNHLY; CDR2 reads FYNNEI. The CDR3 consists of 12 residues. CDR3 nucleotides: TGTGCCAGCAGTGATGATACAGGGGGCTACACCTTC. It translates to CASSDDTGGYTF.

The chain links TRBV27 to TRBJ1-4, with D possibly TRBD1 on 6 matching bases. The germline V and J ends were trimmed by 6 bases and 4 bases, with 15 bases remaining between them. Germline V CDR1 and CDR2: MNHEY, SMNVEV (reference sequence). The CDR3 is made up of 15 amino acids. The CDR3 region is CASRQGQNLNEKLFF. The DNA for the CDR3 is TGTGCCAGCAGGCAAGGACAGAACCTTAATGAAAAACTGTTTTTT.

This chain connects TRBV7-8 to TRBJ2-5; TRBD2 aligns across 8 bases. V lost 4 bases, J lost 2 bases, and 12 bases stayed unmatched. This CDR3 contains 17 residues. Germline assignment: CDR1 SGHVS and CDR2 FQNEAQ. The CDR3 DNA reads as TGTGCCAGCAGCTCGGGGGGCGGACTAGCAGGACAAGAGACCCAGTACTTC. Protein sequence: CASSSGGGLAGQETQYF.

The V and J genes are TRBV6-5 and TRBJ1-6; tentative D call: TRBD1 (5 bases). The CDR3 loop spans 15 amino acids. Germline CDR1 is MNHEY and CDR2 is SVGAGI. Deletions cut 7 bases from V and 9 bases from J, with 19 bases between. CDR3 protein: CASIATNTGGSPLHF. CDR3 DNA: TGTGCCAGCATTGCCACGAATACGGGGGGTTCACCCCTCCACTTT.

The count of this clone is one. The chain couples TRBV10-2 to TRBJ2-7; D ambiguous. The CDR3 contains 14 residues. Germline V gives CDR1 WSHSY, CDR2 SAAADI. The V end was cut by 6 bases, the J end by 3 bases, with 15 bases between. This CDR3 is CASSLMYSLYEQYF. CDR3 DNA sequence: TGCGCCAGCAGCCTCATGTACAGCCTCTACGAGCAGTACTTC.

J is TRBJ1-5 and V is TRBV19; the D gene is possibly TRBD1 (6 bases). With 7 bases removed from V and 0 bases from J, the gap between germline ends came to 22 bases. This CDR3 has 18 amino acids. The germline gives CDR1 LNHDA, CDR2 SQIVND (reference sequence). CDR3 sequence: CASKYSPQGSDSNQPQHF. Here the CDR3 DNA reads TGTGCCAGTAAGTATTCCCCTCAGGGGTCAGATAGCAATCAGCCCCAGCATTTT.

The chain links TRBV2 to TRBJ2-7, with 9 bases fitting TRBD1. This CDR3 region has 15 residues. From germline, CDR1 is SNHLY and CDR2 FYNNEI. V lost 1 base to trimming and J lost 2 bases; unmatched junction nucleotides: 3. CDR3 residues: CASSEGTGDTYEQYF. The CDR3 region has the DNA TGTGCCAGCAGTGAAGGGACAGGGGACACCTACGAGCAGTACTTC.

The chain links TRBV9 to TRBJ2-1; 10 nucleotides align to TRBD2. CDR3 length: 19 amino acids. From germline, CDR1 is SGDLS and CDR2 YYNGEE. After removal of 0 bases from V and 2 bases from J, the junction contained 11 bases not matched to a gene. The CDR3, as DNA: TGTGCCAGCAGCGTAGCGGGGCTAGCGGGGGCGGGCCCCTACAATGAGCAGTTCTTC. Translated, it gives CASSVAGLAGAGPYNEQFF.

The chain couples TRBV18 to TRBJ2-5; no definite D call. The CDR3 is 12 residues long. Germline V CDR1 and CDR2: KGHSH, LQKENI. Deletions cut 3 bases from V and 5 bases from J, with 7 bases between. CDR3 bases: TGTGCCAGCTCACCGGGAACGGAGACCCAGTACTTC. Its translation is CASSPGTETQYF. Filled out from reference TRBV18 and TRBJ2-5, the complete variable domain reads NAGVMQNPRHLVRRRGQEARLRCSPMKGHSHVYWYRQLPEEGLKFMVYLQKENIIDESGMPKERFSAEFPKEGPSILRIQQVVRGDSAAYFCASSPGTETQYFGPGTRLLVL.

The chain has TRBV2 and TRBJ2-5; TRBD1 is a possible D gene (5 bases). Germline CDR1 reads SNHLY; CDR2 reads FYNNEI. V lost 7 bases and J lost 2, with 11 bases in between. The CDR3 is 13 amino acids. In DNA form, the CDR3 reads TGTGCCAGCATTTGGGGCCTTCAAGAGACCCAGTACTTC. It is translated as CASIWGLQETQYF.

The chain combines TRBV2 with TRBJ2-5; 14 bases match TRBD2. The length of the CDR3 is 16 residues. Germline trimming cut 7 bases from V and 5 bases from J; bases unmatched to any gene: 9. Germline-derived CDR1 and CDR2 are SNHLY and FYNNEI. CDR3 sequence reads: CASNHPGLAGEETQYF. CDR3 nucleotides: TGTGCCAGCAATCACCCGGGACTAGCGGGGGAGGAGACCCAGTACTTC.